The sample holds a few counts of the clone carrying this T cell receptor (beta chain). The antigen remains undetermined. Specified time point: patch test 1, 2 weeks after DPC sensitization. Treatment indicated: therapeutic diphenylcyclopropenone sensitization with weekly scalp DPC. This specimen belongs to a study of human T cells and chemical hapten exposure. Study-level background: Application of 0.01% DPC to the upper back was done by patch test, with a reading at 6 days. General study findings and limits: While controls formed fewer of them, expanded TCRs formed significantly more large CDR3 similarity clusters.

TCRdb re-called the RACE reads through MiXCR, storing one row per CDR3 protein. Of about 380,000 distinct CDR3 sequences in the sample, more than 4.5% were seen once. The germline V gene encodes CDR1 LNHNV and CDR2 YYDKDF (reference sequence). The V gene lost 7 bases and the J gene lost 5 bases, with 11 bases spanning the gap. This CDR3 spans 12 amino acids. The receptor's source is a woman in her forties or fifties with alopecia areata. Some clones in this sample may be carry-over from other donors' samples. The chain is built from TRBV15 and TRBJ2-5, with D tentatively TRBD1 (5 bases). Material: whole blood, obtained in connection with sensitization to the hapten diphenylcyclopropenone (DPC). CDR3 amino acids: CATTRAGETQYF. The CDR3 DNA is TGTGCCACCACCAGGGCAGGGGAGACCCAGTACTTC.